These T cell receptor beta chains were read from a single sample in a study of blood T cell repertoires in COVID-19. Profiled with immunoSEQ multiplex PCR; TCRdb holds only in-frame clones, not every one. Here the sample spans a few hundred thousand clones, approximately 90% being singletons. The sequenced material came from peripheral blood. The receptors here all came from a woman between 50 and 59 years old with COVID-19, enrolled during active disease. Each CDR3 is given with its conserved first and last residue. D genes are given only for firm matches. The size of a clone is reported for some rows only, either as once, few or many, or as a class for expanded clones.

V gene	J gene	D gene	clone size	CDR3 DNA	CDR3 protein
TRBV29-1	TRBJ2-1	NA	once	TGCAGCGTTGAAGGGACGCGGGACTCGGTAGATGAGCAGTTCTTC	CSVEGTRDSVDEQFF
TRBV13	TRBJ2-7	NA	NA	TGTGCCAGCAGCTTGAGAAGGAGCTCCTACGAGCAGTACTTC	CASSLRRSSYEQYF
TRBV18	TRBJ1-2	NA	NA	TGTGCCAGCTCACCAGGGAGTAGTCTTGGCTACACCTTC	CASSPGSSLGYTF
TRBV4-1	TRBJ2-6	NA	NA	TGCGCCAGCAGCCAGGTATTAGACAGGACTGGGGCCAACGTCCTGACTTTC	CASSQVLDRTGANVLTF
TRBV19	TRBJ1-2	TRBD1	NA	TGTGCCAGTAGTTTTAACAGGGGTAACTATGGCTACACCTTC	CASSFNRGNYGYTF
TRBV30	TRBJ2-2	NA	NA	TGTGCCTGGGGTTTAGCAACCGGGGAGCTGTTTTTT	CAWGLATGELFF
TRBV18	TRBJ2-1	TRBD2	NA	TGTGCCAGCTCACCTAGCCCGGGACTAGGGACGTACAATGAGCAGTTCTTC	CASSPSPGLGTYNEQFF
TRBV7-8	TRBJ2-4	TRBD2	NA	TGTGCCAGCAGCTTCCTGGGAGGGCACATTCAGTACTTC	CASSFLGGHIQYF
TRBV7-9	TRBJ2-5	TRBD1	NA	TGTGCCAGCAGCGTGTTCCTTGGACAGGGAGAGACCCAGTACTTC	CASSVFLGQGETQYF
TRBV5-1	TRBJ2-3	NA	NA	TGCGCCAGCAGCCTCCTCTCCCGGGGTAGCACAGATACGCAGTATTTT	CASSLLSRGSTDTQYF
TRBV15	TRBJ1-5	NA	once	TGTGCCACCAGCAGAGATTACGGGGGAGAGTATAGCAATCAGCCCCAGCATTTT	CATSRDYGGEYSNQPQHF
TRBV19	TRBJ2-3	TRBD2	NA	TGTGCCAGTAGTCCAGGATGGCTAGCGGGAGCCAGAGATACGCAGTATTTT	CASSPGWLAGARDTQYF
TRBV19	TRBJ2-1	TRBD2	NA	TGTGCCAGTGCTCTCTTTCCTAGCGGGAGTATCTATGAGCAGTTCTTC	CASALFPSGSIYEQFF
TRBV10-3	TRBJ2-7	NA	NA	TGTGCCATCAGTGAGTCATTGGGCCAATCCTACGAGCAGTACTTC	CAISESLGQSYEQYF
TRBV11-2	TRBJ2-3	TRBD2	NA	TGTGCCAGCAGCCCCTCCTGGCGGGAGATGTCAGATACGCAGTATTTT	CASSPSWREMSDTQYF